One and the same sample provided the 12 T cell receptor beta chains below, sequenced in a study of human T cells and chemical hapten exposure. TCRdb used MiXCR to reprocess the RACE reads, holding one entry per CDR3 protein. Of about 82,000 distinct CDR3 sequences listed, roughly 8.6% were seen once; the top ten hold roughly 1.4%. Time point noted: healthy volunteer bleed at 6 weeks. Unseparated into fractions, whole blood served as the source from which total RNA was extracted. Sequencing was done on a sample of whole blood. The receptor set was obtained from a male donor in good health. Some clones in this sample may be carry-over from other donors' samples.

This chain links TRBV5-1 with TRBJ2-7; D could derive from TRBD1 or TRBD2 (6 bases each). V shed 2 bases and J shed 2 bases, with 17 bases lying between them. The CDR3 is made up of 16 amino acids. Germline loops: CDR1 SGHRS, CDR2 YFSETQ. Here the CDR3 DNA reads TGCGCCAGCAGCTTCCCCAGGGGAGGAGCAACCTACGAGCAGTACTTC. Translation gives CASSFPRGGATYEQYF. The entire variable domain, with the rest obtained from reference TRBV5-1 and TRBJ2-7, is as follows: KAGVTQTPRYLIKTRGQQVTLSCSPISGHRSVSWYQQTPGQGLQFLFEYFSETQRNKGNFPGRFSGRQFSNSRSEMNVSTLELGDSALYLCASSFPRGGATYEQYFGPGTRLTVT.

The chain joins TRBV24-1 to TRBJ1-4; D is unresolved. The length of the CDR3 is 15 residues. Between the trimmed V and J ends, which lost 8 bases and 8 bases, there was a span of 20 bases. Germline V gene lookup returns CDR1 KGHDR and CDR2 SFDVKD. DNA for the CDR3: TGTGCCACCAAACCCCCCGGTGGGTCAAAGGAAAAACTGTTTTTT. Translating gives CATKPPGGSKEKLFF.

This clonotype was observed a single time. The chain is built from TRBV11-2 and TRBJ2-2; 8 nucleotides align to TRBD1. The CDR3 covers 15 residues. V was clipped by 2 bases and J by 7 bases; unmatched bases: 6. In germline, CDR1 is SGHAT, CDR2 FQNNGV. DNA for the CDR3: TGTGCCAGCAGCTTACGGACAGGGAAAGGCGGGGAGCTGTTTTTT. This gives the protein CASSLRTGKGGELFF.

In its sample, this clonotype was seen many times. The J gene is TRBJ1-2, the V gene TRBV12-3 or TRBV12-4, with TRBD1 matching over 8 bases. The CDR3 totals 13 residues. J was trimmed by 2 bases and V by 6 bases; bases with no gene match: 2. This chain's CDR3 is CASRGQANYGYTF. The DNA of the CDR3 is TGTGCCAGCAGGGGACAGGCCAACTATGGCTACACCTTC.

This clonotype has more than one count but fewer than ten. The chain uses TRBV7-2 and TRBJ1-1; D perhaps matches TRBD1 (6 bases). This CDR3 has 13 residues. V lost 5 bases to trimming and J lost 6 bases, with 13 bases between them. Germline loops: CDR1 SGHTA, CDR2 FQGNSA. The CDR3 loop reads CASSPQGFAEAFF. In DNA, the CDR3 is TGTGCCAGCAGCCCACAGGGTTTCGCTGAAGCTTTCTTT.

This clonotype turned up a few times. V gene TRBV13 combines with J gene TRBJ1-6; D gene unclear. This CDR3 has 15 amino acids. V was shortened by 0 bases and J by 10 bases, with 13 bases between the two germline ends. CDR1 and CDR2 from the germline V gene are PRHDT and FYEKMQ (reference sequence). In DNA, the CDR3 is TGTGCCAGCAGCTTAGGGACGGACTCAATATCACCCCTCCACTTT. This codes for CASSLGTDSISPLHF. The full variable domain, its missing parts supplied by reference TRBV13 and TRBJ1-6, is AAGVIQSPRHLIKEKRETATLKCYPIPRHDTVYWYQQGPGQDPQFLISFYEKMQSDKGSIPDRFSAQQFSDYHSELNMSSLELGDSALYFCASSLGTDSISPLHFGNGTRLTVT.

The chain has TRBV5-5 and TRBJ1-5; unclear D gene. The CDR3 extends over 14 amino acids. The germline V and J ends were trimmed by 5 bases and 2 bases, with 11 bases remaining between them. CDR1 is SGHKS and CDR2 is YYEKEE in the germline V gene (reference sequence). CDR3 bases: TGTGCCAGCAGTCGCCTCCCCGGCAATCAGCCCCAGCATTTT. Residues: CASSRLPGNQPQHF.

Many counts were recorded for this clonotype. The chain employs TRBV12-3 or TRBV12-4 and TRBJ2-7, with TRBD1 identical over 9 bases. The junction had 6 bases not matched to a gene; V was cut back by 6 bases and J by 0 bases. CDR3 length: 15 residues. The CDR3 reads CASSPPGQGSYEQYF. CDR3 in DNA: TGTGCCAGCAGCCCGCCGGGACAGGGCTCCTACGAGCAGTACTTC.

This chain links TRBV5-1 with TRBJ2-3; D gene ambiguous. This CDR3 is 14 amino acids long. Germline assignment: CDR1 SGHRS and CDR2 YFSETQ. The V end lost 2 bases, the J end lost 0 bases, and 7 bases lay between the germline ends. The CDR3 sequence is CASSLLPSTDTQYF. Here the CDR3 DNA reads TGCGCCAGCAGCTTACTGCCTAGCACAGATACGCAGTATTTT.

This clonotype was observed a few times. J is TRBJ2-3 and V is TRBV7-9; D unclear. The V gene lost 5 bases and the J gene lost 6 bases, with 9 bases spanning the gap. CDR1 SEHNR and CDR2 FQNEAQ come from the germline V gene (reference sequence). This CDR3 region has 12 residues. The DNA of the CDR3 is TGTGCCAGCAGCCCGACATCCGATACGCAGTATTTT. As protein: CASSPTSDTQYF.

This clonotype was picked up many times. The CDR3 loop reads CASSSGQPNEKLFF. The CDR3, as DNA: TGTGCCAGCAGTTCGGGACAGCCGAATGAAAAACTGTTTTTT. The V and J genes are TRBV12-3 or TRBV12-4 and TRBJ1-4; 7 nucleotides agree with TRBD1. CDR3 size: 14 residues. V gave up 4 bases and J gave up 5 bases; unmatched junction bases: 4.

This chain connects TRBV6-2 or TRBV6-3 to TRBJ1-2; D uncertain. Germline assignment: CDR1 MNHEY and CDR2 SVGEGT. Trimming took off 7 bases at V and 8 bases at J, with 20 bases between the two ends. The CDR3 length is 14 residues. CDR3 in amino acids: CASTYEDRVEGYTF. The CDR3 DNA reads TGTGCCAGCACCTACGAGGACCGGGTGGAGGGCTACACCTTC.